The 26 T cell receptor beta chains listed next were all sequenced from one sample in a study of OX40 agonist ivuxolimab in advanced cancers. Clones were read by immunoSEQ multiplex PCR, and TCRdb kept only the in-frame ones, dropping some. Here the sample spans around 84,000 clones, approximately 90% being singletons. Source: CD4+ or CD8+ T cells sorted from blood, taken in a trial of the OX40 agonist ivuxolimab. The receptor set was obtained from an adult with an advanced solid tumor such as melanoma, head and neck, liver or kidney cancer.

The genes are TRBV29-1 and TRBJ2-1, with 10 bases lining up with TRBD2. Germline assignment: CDR1 SQVTM and CDR2 ANQGSEA. The CDR3 contains 15 residues. With 2 bases clipped from V and 7 bases from J, the junction kept 8 bases outside the gene matches. CDR3 amino acids: CSVELWTSGANEQFF. The CDR3 nucleotides read TGCAGCGTTGAACTTTGGACTAGCGGAGCTAATGAGCAGTTCTTC.

This clone came up once. V gene TRBV6-5 combines with J gene TRBJ1-5; D is ambiguous. This CDR3 comprises 11 residues. CDR1 is MNHEY, CDR2 SVGAGI, per germline. Trimming stripped 9 bases from V and 6 bases from J, with 9 bases between. CDR3 in DNA: TGTGCCAGTGGGGATAGTCAGCCCCAGCATTTT. Translation: CASGDSQPQHF.

The V and J genes are TRBV6-5 and TRBJ2-5; TRBD2 agrees at 10 bases. V shed 4 bases, J shed 1 base, and the junction held 3 bases outside the gene matches. There are 15 residues in the CDR3. From germline, CDR1 is MNHEY and CDR2 SVGAGI. In DNA, the CDR3 is TGTGCCAGCAGTTTCCGGACTAGCGGCCAAGAGACCCAGTACTTC. Translation gives CASSFRTSGQETQYF.

The chain joins TRBV5-1 to TRBJ2-1; D is possibly TRBD2 (5 bases). The CDR3 sequence is 16 residues long. Germline V gives CDR1 SGHRS, CDR2 YFSETQ. Trimming left V 4 bases short and J 0 bases short, with 14 bases between. CDR3 sequence reads: CASSELASGSYNEQFF. As DNA, the CDR3 is TGCGCCAGCAGCGAGTTAGCGTCGGGCTCCTACAATGAGCAGTTCTTC.

CDR3 bases: TGCGCCAGCAGTCATCGTGGCGGGGAGCTGTTTTTT. Translation gives CASSHRGGELFF. This rearrangement joins TRBV5-1 to TRBJ2-2; D unresolved. With 5 bases removed from V and 7 bases from J, the gap between germline ends came to 9 bases. The CDR3 has 12 amino acids. The V gene's germline CDR1 is SGHRS and CDR2 YFSETQ.

In its sample, this clone was seen a few times. The chain employs TRBV19 and TRBJ2-6; tentative D call: TRBD2 (6 bases). The germline gives CDR1 LNHDA, CDR2 SQIVND (reference sequence). The CDR3 extends over 17 amino acids. The V end was cut by 4 bases, the J end by 1 base, with 14 bases between. The CDR3 nucleotides are TGTGCCAGTAGTAAATCGGGGAGGTGGTCTGGGGCCAACGTCCTGACTTTC. Translated: CASSKSGRWSGANVLTF.

The chain couples TRBV6-4 to TRBJ1-5; D call uncertain. V gave up 7 bases and J gave up 3 bases, with 19 bases separating them. The CDR3 contains 16 residues. Germline V gene lookup returns CDR1 MRHNA and CDR2 SNTAGT. The CDR3 loop is CASTPKQGRINQPQHF. In DNA, the CDR3 is TGTGCCAGCACCCCGAAGCAAGGACGCATCAATCAGCCCCAGCATTTT.

This chain connects TRBV5-4 to TRBJ2-5; 8 bases are shared with TRBD1. The CDR3 has 14 amino acids. Germline V lookup: CDR1 SGHNT, CDR2 YYREEE (reference sequence). With V trimmed by 4 bases and J by 4 bases, 6 bases remained unmatched. The CDR3 protein is CASSPGGRGETQYF. CDR3 sequence (DNA): TGTGCCAGCAGCCCAGGGGGCAGGGGAGAGACCCAGTACTTC.

The chain is built from TRBV6-1 and TRBJ2-1; D gene uncertain. CDR1 is MNHNS and CDR2 is SASEGT in the germline V gene. V shed 0 bases and J shed 8 bases, with 8 bases lying between them. This CDR3 is built from 13 residues. The CDR3 sequence: CASSEAARDEQFF. The DNA for the CDR3 is TGTGCCAGCAGTGAAGCGGCTCGGGATGAGCAGTTCTTC.

This CDR3 reads CASSERTNTEAFF. CDR3 nucleotide sequence: TGTGCCAGCAGTGAACGGACGAACACTGAAGCTTTCTTT. The V gene is TRBV6-4, the J gene TRBJ1-1, with D unresolved. Trimming took off 3 bases at V and 1 base at J, with 6 bases between the two ends. The V gene's germline CDR1 is MRHNA and CDR2 SNTAGT. The CDR3 spans 13 residues.

The chain joins TRBV6-6 to TRBJ2-1; D tentatively fits TRBD1 or TRBD2 (5 bases each). Germline assignment: CDR1 MNHNY and CDR2 SVGAGI (reference sequence). The V end was cut by 5 bases, the J end by 0 bases, with 11 bases between. CDR3 length equals 15 residues. In DNA, the CDR3 is TGTGCCAGCAGTGGGACGGGCAGCTCCTACAATGAGCAGTTCTTC. As protein: CASSGTGSSYNEQFF.

This clone was seen only once. J is TRBJ2-5 and V is TRBV7-9, with D possibly being TRBD2 (5 bases). This CDR3 has 15 residues. Trimming took 3 bases from V and 2 from J, leaving 13 bases between them. The germline V gene encodes CDR1 SEHNR and CDR2 FQNEAQ (reference sequence). This chain's CDR3 is CASSFIGLAQETQYF. DNA for the CDR3: TGTGCCAGCAGCTTTATTGGACTTGCTCAAGAGACCCAGTACTTC.

The chain uses TRBV2 and TRBJ2-7, with D maybe TRBD1 (6 bases). The CDR3 is 14 residues long. V was pared by 9 bases and J by 3 bases, with 18 bases between. CDR1 SNHLY and CDR2 FYNNEI come from the germline V gene. CDR3 sequence: CARGRQVNRYEQYF. CDR3 DNA: TGTGCCAGGGGTAGACAGGTTAATCGCTACGAGCAGTACTTC.

The chain has TRBV5-6 and TRBJ1-1, with D possibly TRBD1 on 6 matching bases. The CDR3 is made up of 13 amino acids. V was trimmed by 2 bases and J by 8 bases, leaving 13 bases between them. The V gene's germline CDR1 is SGHDT and CDR2 YYEEEE. The CDR3: CASSFRGLNEAFF. The DNA for the CDR3 is TGTGCCAGCAGCTTCCGGGGGCTCAACGAAGCTTTCTTT.

The chain employs TRBV18 and TRBJ2-6; TRBD1 matches 10 bases. The CDR3 runs 16 residues. Germline V lookup: CDR1 KGHSH, CDR2 LQKENI. Trimming took 4 bases from V and 4 from J; bases not matched to a gene: 4. The CDR3 DNA is TGTGCCAGCTCACAGACAGGGGGCTGGGGGGCCAACGTCCTGACTTTC. This encodes CASSQTGGWGANVLTF.

This chain joins TRBV11-1 and TRBJ2-5; no definite D call. Germline V CDR1 and CDR2: SGHAT, FQDESV (reference sequence). Trimming shortened V by 5 bases and J by 4 bases, and 11 bases separated the two germline ends. CDR3 length: 13 amino acids. CDR3 amino acids: CASSPPGAETQYF. The CDR3 DNA reads as TGTGCCAGCAGCCCACCTGGCGCAGAGACCCAGTACTTC.

The chain recombines TRBV7-9 with TRBJ2-5, with TRBD2 as a possible D gene (5 bases). The J call is in doubt because the DNA end fits TRBJ2-7 better. Germline V gene lookup returns CDR1 SEHNR and CDR2 FQNEAQ (reference sequence). The CDR3 runs to 15 residues. The CDR3 loop is CASSAGIYPKDEQYF. As DNA, the CDR3 is TGTGCCAGCAGCGCCGGGATTTACCCGAAGGACGAGCAGTACTTC.

The chain's CDR3 is CASSAGSNTGELFF. The CDR3 DNA is TGTGCCAGCTCAGCAGGGTCGAACACCGGGGAGCTGTTTTTT. J is TRBJ2-2 and V is TRBV18, with D possibly matching TRBD1 (5 bases). Germline assignment: CDR1 KGHSH and CDR2 LQKENI. The CDR3 loop spans 14 amino acids. The V end was cut by 5 bases, the J end by 0 bases, with 7 bases between.

V and J are TRBV6-4 and TRBJ2-2, with D tentatively TRBD1 (5 bases). The germline gives CDR1 MRHNA, CDR2 SNTAGT. The CDR3 length is 13 residues. V lost 6 bases and J lost 5, with 10 bases in between. In nucleotides, the CDR3 is TGTGCCAGCAGCCCCCAGGGAACCGGGGAGCTGTTTTTT. Amino acids: CASSPQGTGELFF.

The chain carries TRBV6-1 and TRBJ2-3; D is unclear. CDR1 and CDR2 (germline): MNHNS, SASEGT. Trimming left V 3 bases short and J 6 bases short, with 7 bases between. This CDR3 is 12 amino acids long. The CDR3 sequence is CASSDNSDTQYF. Here the CDR3 DNA reads TGTGCCAGCAGTGACAATTCGGATACGCAGTATTTT.

The chain couples TRBV2 to TRBJ1-6; a weak D match, TRBD1 (6 bases). Per the germline V gene, CDR1 is SNHLY and CDR2 is FYNNEI. This CDR3 is 14 amino acids long. The germline V and J ends were trimmed by 6 bases and 10 bases, with 16 bases remaining between them. Here the CDR3 DNA reads TGTGCCAGCAGCGTTCAGCAGGGGTCGTCACCCCTCCACTTT. Translation: CASSVQQGSSPLHF.

The chain uses TRBV5-1 and TRBJ2-7, with 12 bases lining up with TRBD2. The J segment lost 3 bases and the V segment lost 3 bases, leaving 10 bases of the junction unmatched. The CDR3 runs 17 residues. CDR1 is SGHRS, CDR2 YFSETQ, per germline. In DNA form, the CDR3 reads TGCGCCAGCAGCTCGGGACAGAGACTAGCGGGAGTCTACGAGCAGTACTTC. Translated: CASSSGQRLAGVYEQYF.

The chain is built from TRBV28 and TRBJ2-7, with D maybe TRBD2 (7 bases). The germline V and J ends were trimmed by 6 bases and 3 bases, with 18 bases remaining between them. CDR3 size: 15 residues. Germline V gene lookup returns CDR1 MDHEN and CDR2 SYDVKM. CDR3 region: CASRALGGRFYEQYF. The CDR3 coding sequence is TGTGCCAGCAGGGCCTTGGGGGGGCGATTCTACGAGCAGTACTTC.

The chain carries TRBV2 and TRBJ2-2, with D maybe TRBD1 (5 bases). Germline-derived CDR1 and CDR2 are SNHLY and FYNNEI. CDR3 length: 15 amino acids. V was cut by 4 bases and J by 4 bases, with 13 bases left in between. CDR3: CASSAVRQSTGELFF. The CDR3 DNA reads TGTGCCAGCAGTGCGGTGCGACAGAGCACCGGGGAGCTGTTTTTT.

This clone was found a few times. The chain couples TRBV28 to TRBJ2-3, with 9 nucleotides matching TRBD2. This CDR3 has 14 residues. CDR1 is MDHEN, CDR2 SYDVKM, per germline. For the CDR3, the DNA is TGTGCGACCGGTAGCGGGAGACTGACAGATACGCAGTATTTT. This translates into CATGSGRLTDTQYF.

This chain links TRBV2 with TRBJ1-4, with 7 bases fitting TRBD1. This CDR3 has 15 amino acids. The V gene end was trimmed by 8 bases and the J gene end by 7 bases; junction bases not matched to a gene: 13. Germline CDR1 SNHLY, CDR2 FYNNEI. This CDR3 reads CASGTRQGFSEKLFF. The CDR3 DNA reads as TGTGCCAGCGGTACCAGACAGGGCTTTTCTGAAAAACTGTTTTTT.